This T cell receptor (beta chain) was identified during a study of T cell responses to AZD1222 COVID-19 vaccine. The method was immunoSEQ multiplex PCR; TCRdb's version includes in-frame clones alone and lacks a portion of them. The sample has fewer than 120,000 clones, approximately 90% seen once. CDR1 is SNHLY, CDR2 FYNNEI, per germline. The CDR3 sequence is 13 residues long. The V segment lost 8 bases and the J segment 7 bases; nucleotides outside the gene matches: 6. The rearrangement joins TRBV2 to TRBJ2-2; TRBD2 agrees at 8 bases. The input for sequencing was peripheral blood, taken on day 0 of AZD1222 vaccination. The TCR was taken from an adult in good health. CDR3 nucleotides: TGTGCCAGCGGGGCTAGCGGGTACGGGGAGCTGTTTTTT. This translates into CASGASGYGELFF.